This T cell receptor (beta chain) was recorded in a study of neurological immune-mediated disorders. TCRdb re-called the 5' RACE reads with MiXCR, one entry per CDR3 protein. The data hold over 90,000 distinct CDR3 sequences, with about a tenth observed a single time. The ends lost 6 bases at V and 5 bases at J; junction bases unmatched: 11. CDR1 SQVTM and CDR2 ANQGSEA come from the germline V gene. The CDR3 length is 14 residues. The sample's time point: longitudinal time-point 3. This receptor was obtained from a female donor with HTLV-1-associated myelopathy (HAM/TSP). The V and J genes are TRBV29-1 and TRBJ2-3; 7 nucleotides match TRBD1. Input material: PBMCs. CDR3 in DNA: TGCAGCGTCGACTTAGACAGGGATCGAGATACGCAGTATTTT. Encoded protein: CSVDLDRDRDTQYF.